A single sample is the source of the 32 T cell receptor beta chains below, sequenced in a study of cytomegalovirus exposure and HLA in healthy donors. The primer mix had 60 Vbeta and 13 Jbeta primers. Sequenced by immunoSEQ multiplex PCR; TCRdb stores in-frame clones only, minus some. The sample holds roughly 180,000 clones, approximately 85% seen once. The sequencing sample was made of PBMCs. All receptors come from a girl between 5 and 17 years old in good health and CMV-seropositive.

The V and J genes are TRBV9 and TRBJ1-2, with D unclear. CDR3 length equals 14 residues. The V gene's germline CDR1 is SGDLS and CDR2 YYNGEE. Trimming removed 0 bases from V and 5 bases from J, with 11 bases in between. The CDR3 DNA sequence: TGTGCCAGCAGCGTAGGTGAGGGATGGTATGGCTACACCTTC. The encoded protein is CASSVGEGWYGYTF.

The CDR3 is CASSISGLNYGYTF. The CDR3 bases are TGTGCCAGTAGTATTTCGGGACTCAACTATGGCTACACCTTC. The V gene is TRBV19, the J gene TRBJ1-2, with a possible D match to TRBD1 (5 bases). The CDR3 extends over 14 amino acids. Germline lookup yields CDR1 LNHDA and CDR2 SQIVND (reference sequence). V lost 3 bases to trimming and J lost 2 bases, with 10 bases between them.

This sequence joins TRBV5-1 and TRBJ2-3, with a possible D match to TRBD2 (6 bases). V was shortened by 3 bases and J by 6 bases, with 14 bases between the two germline ends. Germline CDR1 reads SGHRS; CDR2 reads YFSETQ. CDR3 length equals 14 residues. The CDR3 here is CASSSRDFIDTQYF. The DNA of the CDR3 is TGCGCCAGCAGCTCCCGGGACTTCATTGATACGCAGTATTTT. Combining the CDR3 with reference TRBV5-1 and TRBJ2-3 gives the whole variable domain KAGVTQTPRYLIKTRGQQVTLSCSPISGHRSVSWYQQTPGQGLQFLFEYFSETQRNKGNFPGRFSGRQFSNSRSEMNVSTLELGDSALYLCASSSRDFIDTQYFGPGTRLTVL.

The chain uses TRBV25-1 and TRBJ2-7; D might be TRBD2 (5 bases). Trimming removed 4 bases from V and 5 bases from J, with 18 bases in between. Per the germline V gene, CDR1 is MGHDK and CDR2 is SYGVNS. The CDR3 has 15 residues. Here the CDR3 reads CASSARTGYMNEQYF. For the CDR3, the DNA is TGTGCCAGCAGTGCCCGGACTGGGTACATGAACGAGCAGTACTTC.

The chain uses TRBV4-1 and TRBJ1-2; D not certain. V gave up 1 base and J gave up 4 bases, with 13 bases separating them. Germline V CDR1 and CDR2: MGHRA, YSYEKL. The CDR3 consists of 15 residues. The DNA for the CDR3 is TGCGCCAGCAGCCAAGGTGTGGGCAGCCTCTATGGCTACACCTTC. Translating gives CASSQGVGSLYGYTF.

The chain employs TRBV5-6 and TRBJ1-4, with D maybe TRBD1 (5 bases). The CDR3 has 13 amino acids. The germline gives CDR1 SGHDT, CDR2 YYEEEE. The V and J ends lost 5 bases and 6 bases respectively, with 11 bases between them. The DNA for the CDR3 is TGTGCCAGCAGATTCGGGACTGATGAAAAACTGTTTTTT. Translated: CASRFGTDEKLFF.

The chain uses TRBV9 and TRBJ1-4; possible D gene TRBD1, 5 bases. Trimming shortened V by 4 bases and J by 0 bases, and 7 bases separated the two germline ends. This CDR3 is 14 amino acids long. Germline V gene sequence: CDR1 SGDLS, CDR2 YYNGEE. The CDR3 reads CASSPTATNEKLFF. The CDR3 coding sequence is TGTGCCAGCAGCCCGACAGCAACTAATGAAAAACTGTTTTTT.

The chain employs TRBV2 and TRBJ2-7, with a possible D match to TRBD1 (6 bases). There are 12 residues in the CDR3. CDR1 SNHLY and CDR2 FYNNEI come from the germline V gene. Deletions cut 7 bases from V and 5 bases from J, with 12 bases between. The chain's CDR3 is CASKRQANEQYF. DNA for the CDR3: TGTGCCAGCAAGAGACAGGCCAACGAGCAGTACTTC.

In its sample, this clone was seen a few times. CDR3 protein: CASSYSDRNTEAFF. CDR3 DNA sequence: TGTGCCAGCAGTTATTCAGACAGGAACACTGAAGCTTTCTTT. The chain is built from TRBV6-6 and TRBJ1-1; a weak D match, TRBD1 (5 bases). Germline CDR1 and CDR2: MNHNY and SVGAGI (reference sequence). V lost 3 bases and J lost 1, with 9 bases in between. The CDR3 consists of 14 residues.

The chain combines TRBV9 with TRBJ2-3, with D hard to call. Germline CDR1 SGDLS, CDR2 YYNGEE. Trimming took 3 bases from V and 2 from J, leaving 4 bases between them. This CDR3 is built from 12 residues. CDR3 DNA: TGTGCCAGCAGCGCCAACACAGATACGCAGTATTTT. Translating gives CASSANTDTQYF.

The chain uses TRBV2 and TRBJ2-7; 9 bases are a match to TRBD1. Germline V gives CDR1 SNHLY, CDR2 FYNNEI. CDR3 length: 16 amino acids. The V gene end was trimmed by 7 bases and the J gene end by 6 bases; junction bases not matched to a gene: 16. The DNA of the CDR3 is TGTGCCAGCACCCCCCCACTTCTCCAGACAGGGGGCGAGCAGTACTTC. Translating gives CASTPPLLQTGGEQYF.

The rearrangement joins TRBV29-1 to TRBJ1-1; D remains ambiguous. V gave up 4 bases and J gave up 1 base, with 10 bases separating them. Germline lookup yields CDR1 SQVTM and CDR2 ANQGSEA. The CDR3 is 13 amino acids. The CDR3 protein is CSVASGRNTEAFF. CDR3 sequence (DNA): TGCAGCGTTGCCTCGGGGAGGAACACTGAAGCTTTCTTT.

This chain uses TRBV4-1 with TRBJ1-2; TRBD1 matches at 9 bases. Per germline, CDR1 MGHRA and CDR2 YSYEKL. CDR3 length: 15 amino acids. V lost 0 bases and J lost 4; bases outside the gene matches: 3. The CDR3 coding sequence is TGCGCCAGCAGCCAAGAGGACAGGGGATCCTATGGCTACACCTTC. It is translated as CASSQEDRGSYGYTF.

The chain combines TRBV2 with TRBJ2-5; TRBD2 aligns across 9 bases. V dropped 4 bases and J dropped 3; count of bases not matched to a gene: 9. The CDR3 is 16 amino acids. The germline CDR1 and CDR2 sequences are SNHLY and FYNNEI. DNA for the CDR3: TGTGCCAGCAGTGGAGGAACTAGCGGGCCTGAAGAGACCCAGTACTTC. Translated: CASSGGTSGPEETQYF.

Regarding this clone: The sample contains more than one DNA sequence encoding this CDR3. The CDR3 region has the DNA TGTGCCAGCAGTTGGACAGGGGGCGCAGGTGGGGAGCTGTTTTTT. Translation: CASSWTGGAGGELFF. This chain uses TRBV6-5 with TRBJ2-2; TRBD1 matches 11 bases. This CDR3 is 15 amino acids long. CDR1 is MNHEY, CDR2 SVGAGI, per germline. J gave up 8 bases and V 4 bases, and 6 bases lay outside the gene matches.

The V and J genes are TRBV9 and TRBJ1-6, with 11 nucleotides matching TRBD1. Germline trimming cut 2 bases from V and 10 bases from J; bases unmatched to any gene: 8. This CDR3 region has 16 residues. The germline V gene has CDR1 SGDLS and CDR2 YYNGEE. This chain's CDR3 is CASSVAGTGGASPLHF. In DNA, the CDR3 is TGTGCCAGCAGCGTCGCCGGGACAGGGGGAGCATCACCCCTCCACTTT.

This clone has just one count. The V and J genes are TRBV27 and TRBJ2-2; 7 bases match TRBD1. Trimming removed 2 bases from V and 5 bases from J; junction bases left unmatched: 11. The CDR3 loop spans 17 amino acids. The germline gives CDR1 MNHEY, CDR2 SMNVEV (reference sequence). The CDR3: CASSLGSYRGRTGELFF. Here the CDR3 DNA reads TGTGCCAGCAGTTTAGGTTCATACAGGGGTCGGACCGGGGAGCTGTTTTTT.

In its sample, this clone was seen once. This sequence joins TRBV5-4 and TRBJ2-7, with 7 bases aligning to TRBD2. Germline assignment: CDR1 SGHNT and CDR2 YYREEE (reference sequence). CDR3 length equals 14 residues. The V and J ends lost 5 bases and 4 bases, in that order; junction bases with no gene match: 9. CDR3 DNA: TGTGCCAGCAGTTCTTTGAAGGGAGGGTACGAGCAGTACTTC. This codes for CASSSLKGGYEQYF.

Only one count was recorded for this clone. The gene calls are TRBV14 and TRBJ1-6; maybe TRBD1 (5 bases). The CDR3 consists of 15 residues. V lost 0 bases, J lost 9 bases, and 12 bases lay in between. The germline gives CDR1 SGHDN, CDR2 FVKESK. CDR3 bases: TGTGCCAGCAGCCAAGATTCCCAGGGTGTTTCACCCCTCCACTTT. Translated: CASSQDSQGVSPLHF.

The chain carries TRBV5-4 and TRBJ2-5, with TRBD1 matching over 8 bases. This CDR3 spans 14 amino acids. The V segment lost 0 bases and the J segment 7 bases; nucleotides outside the gene matches: 5. The germline V gene encodes CDR1 SGHNT and CDR2 YYREEE (reference sequence). DNA for the CDR3: TGTGCCAGCAGCTTGGCCAAGGGACAGGTGACCCAGTACTTC. Protein: CASSLAKGQVTQYF.

The chain links TRBV6-1 to TRBJ2-1; 7 bases are a match to TRBD2. V dropped 7 bases and J dropped 2; count of bases not matched to a gene: 5. CDR1 and CDR2 (germline): MNHNS, SASEGT. There are 14 residues in the CDR3. The chain's CDR3 is CASTYRGAYNEQFF. CDR3 sequence (DNA): TGTGCCAGCACCTACCGGGGGGCCTACAATGAGCAGTTCTTC.

The chain uses TRBV27 and TRBJ1-2, with TRBD1 as a possible D gene (6 bases). There are 15 residues in the CDR3. The V end lost 2 bases, the J end lost 8 bases, and 18 bases lay between the germline ends. Germline V gene data show CDR1 as MNHEY and CDR2 as SMNVEV (reference sequence). The CDR3 reads CASSLLGGPPSGYTF. The CDR3 DNA reads as TGTGCCAGCAGTTTACTTGGGGGCCCTCCGTCGGGCTACACCTTC.

J is TRBJ1-4 and V is TRBV11-3; 7 positions agree with TRBD1. V shed 5 bases and J 4 bases; nucleotides not matched to a gene: 4. The CDR3 contains 14 residues. Germline V gene lookup returns CDR1 SGHNT and CDR2 YENEEA. Here the CDR3 DNA reads TGTGCCAGCAGCACGGGACAGCATAATGAAAAACTGTTTTTT. Translating it yields CASSTGQHNEKLFF.

There are a few counts of this clone. J is TRBJ1-2 and V is TRBV6-5; 10 bases are a match to TRBD1. The germline V gene encodes CDR1 MNHEY and CDR2 SVGAGI. There are 13 residues in the CDR3. Germline trimming cut 4 bases from V and 8 bases from J; bases unmatched to any gene: 4. The CDR3 loop is CASSWTGGGGYTF. In DNA form, the CDR3 reads TGTGCCAGCAGTTGGACAGGGGGTGGAGGCTACACCTTC.

V usage is TRBV6-1 and J usage is TRBJ1-1, with a weak D call TRBD1 (6 bases). V lost 6 bases and J 11 bases, leaving 10 bases between the germline ends. CDR3 size: 10 residues. Per germline, CDR1 MNHNS and CDR2 SASEGT. CDR3 protein: CASSERGAFF. The CDR3 DNA sequence: TGTGCCAGCAGCGAAAGGGGGGCTTTCTTT.

The chain employs TRBV6-5 and TRBJ2-1, with 7 bases aligning to TRBD1. V gave up 5 bases and J gave up 4 bases; unmatched junction bases: 5. CDR1 MNHEY and CDR2 SVGAGI come from the germline V gene. CDR3 length: 14 residues. The CDR3 spells CASSASTGYNEQFF. In nucleotides, the CDR3 is TGTGCCAGCAGTGCGTCGACAGGGTACAATGAGCAGTTCTTC.

The V gene is TRBV4-1, the J gene TRBJ1-2, with 8 bases that match TRBD1. This CDR3 has 15 residues. J lost 1 base, V lost 4 bases, and 5 bases had no gene match. CDR1 is MGHRA and CDR2 is YSYEKL in the germline V gene. CDR3 in DNA: TGCGCCAGCAGCCCCGGACAGGGAGATAACTATGGCTACACCTTC. Translation gives CASSPGQGDNYGYTF.

The chain joins TRBV19 to TRBJ2-7, with D tentatively TRBD2 (6 bases). Germline CDR1 reads LNHDA; CDR2 reads SQIVND (reference sequence). The CDR3 spans 14 residues. The V end lost 3 bases, the J end lost 4 bases, and 13 bases lay between the germline ends. The CDR3 is CASSIFIGGYEQYF. In nucleotides, the CDR3 is TGTGCCAGTAGTATTTTCATCGGGGGATACGAGCAGTACTTC.

Concerning this clone itself: The sample has other DNA sequences that encode this CDR3 too. The rearrangement joins TRBV19 to TRBJ2-7; D ambiguous. The CDR3 totals 14 residues. Trimming left V 3 bases short and J 1 base short, with 10 bases between. Germline-derived CDR1 and CDR2 are LNHDA and SQIVND (reference sequence). The CDR3 region has the DNA TGTGCCAGTAGTATCGGTCGAGGATCCTACGAGCAGTACTTC. Its translation is CASSIGRGSYEQYF.

The chain couples TRBV5-6 to TRBJ2-2; the D gene is possibly TRBD1 (6 bases). This CDR3 has 15 residues. Germline-derived CDR1 and CDR2 are SGHDT and YYEEEE. Trimming stripped 3 bases from V and 4 bases from J, with 13 bases between. CDR3: CASSYRDAGTGELFF. CDR3 nucleotide sequence: TGTGCCAGCAGCTACAGGGATGCGGGCACCGGGGAGCTGTTTTTT.

This rearrangement joins TRBV29-1 to TRBJ1-2; D not certain. CDR3 length: 12 amino acids. In germline, CDR1 is SQVTM, CDR2 ANQGSEA. V lost 5 bases and J lost 5, with 12 bases in between. CDR3 loop: CSVLKPPYGYTF. In DNA, the CDR3 is TGCAGCGTTTTGAAGCCCCCTTATGGCTACACCTTC. Complete variable domain (other parts from reference TRBV29-1 and TRBJ1-2): SAVISQKPSRDICQRGTSLTIQCQVDSQVTMMFWYRQQPGQSLTLIATANQGSEATYESGFVIDKFPISRPNLTFSTLTVSNMSPEDSSIYLCSVLKPPYGYTFGSGTRLTVV.

This clone was counted only a few times. The V and J genes are TRBV19 and TRBJ1-1; 9 nucleotides match TRBD1. CDR1 LNHDA and CDR2 SQIVND come from the germline V gene (reference sequence). There are 14 residues in the CDR3. Unmatched junction bases numbered 7, after V lost 6 bases and J lost 5 bases. CDR3 loop: CASSSGTGWTEAFF. CDR3 DNA: TGTGCCAGTAGCTCCGGGACAGGGTGGACTGAAGCTTTCTTT.